Presented here are 3 T cell receptor beta chains from one specimen sequenced in a study of blood T cell repertoires in COVID-19. Measured with immunoSEQ multiplex PCR; TCRdb has only the in-frame clones, and not every one. The table shows 230,000 or so clones, with roughly 84% occurring only once. Material: peripheral blood. Every receptor here comes from a man between 40 and 49 years old who had recovered from COVID-19.

This clone was observed a handful of times. The CDR3 DNA sequence: TGTGCCAGCAGCTCTATAAGGAAGGGCCCCGACTACTCCAAAAACATTCAGTACTTC. This gives the protein CASSSIRKGPDYSKNIQYF. The chain joins TRBV11-2 to TRBJ2-4; perhaps TRBD2 as D (5 bases). This CDR3 contains 19 residues. Trimming stripped 4 bases from V and 2 bases from J, with 24 bases between. Germline V gives CDR1 SGHAT, CDR2 FQNNGV.

This chain links TRBV19 with TRBJ2-1, with D perhaps TRBD1 (6 bases). The V end lost 6 bases, the J end lost 4 bases, and 19 bases lay between the germline ends. Looked up from germline, CDR1 is LNHDA and CDR2 is SQIVND (reference sequence). The CDR3 totals 16 residues. The CDR3 DNA reads TGTGCCAGTAGCCCCCGACAGGACCCCCGTTACAATGAGCAGTTCTTC. It codes for CASSPRQDPRYNEQFF.

This chain connects TRBV5-6 to TRBJ1-2; D call uncertain. V shed 2 bases and J shed 0 bases, with 8 bases lying between them. CDR3 size: 14 residues. Germline CDR1 and CDR2: SGHDT and YYEEEE. Here the CDR3 reads CASSFLETNYGYTF. CDR3 DNA: TGTGCCAGCAGCTTCTTAGAAACTAACTATGGCTACACCTTC. The full variable domain, with the rest looked up from reference TRBV5-6 and TRBJ1-2, is DAGVTQSPTHLIKTRGQQVTLRCSPKSGHDTVSWYQQALGQGPQFIFQYYEEEERQRGNFPDRFSGHQFPNYSSELNVNALLLGDSALYLCASSFLETNYGYTFGSGTRLTVV.